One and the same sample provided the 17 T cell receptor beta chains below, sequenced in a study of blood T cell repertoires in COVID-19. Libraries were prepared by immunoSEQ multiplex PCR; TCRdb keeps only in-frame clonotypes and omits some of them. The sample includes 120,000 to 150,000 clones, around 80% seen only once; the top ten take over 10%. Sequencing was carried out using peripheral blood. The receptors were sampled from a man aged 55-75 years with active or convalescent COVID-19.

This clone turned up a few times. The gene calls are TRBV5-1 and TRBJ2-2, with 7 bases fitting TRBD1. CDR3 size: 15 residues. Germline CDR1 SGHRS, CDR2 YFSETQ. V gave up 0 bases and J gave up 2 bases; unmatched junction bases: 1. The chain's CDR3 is CASSLGQGNTGELFF. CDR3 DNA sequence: TGCGCCAGCAGCTTGGGACAGGGCAACACCGGGGAGCTGTTTTTT.

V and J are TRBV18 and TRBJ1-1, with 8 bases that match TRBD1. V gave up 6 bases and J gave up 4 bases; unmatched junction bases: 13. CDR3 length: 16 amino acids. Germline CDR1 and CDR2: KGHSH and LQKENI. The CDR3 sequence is CASSPRTGRSSTEAFF. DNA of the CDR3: TGTGCCAGCTCCCCTAGGACAGGGCGTTCATCCACTGAAGCTTTCTTT.

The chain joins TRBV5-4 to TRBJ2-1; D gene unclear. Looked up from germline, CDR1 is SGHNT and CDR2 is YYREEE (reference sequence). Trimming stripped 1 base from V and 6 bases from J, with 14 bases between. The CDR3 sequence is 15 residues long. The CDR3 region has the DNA TGTGCCAGCAGCTTGCCCCAGCGCCGTGGCAATGAGCAGTTCTTC. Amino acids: CASSLPQRRGNEQFF.

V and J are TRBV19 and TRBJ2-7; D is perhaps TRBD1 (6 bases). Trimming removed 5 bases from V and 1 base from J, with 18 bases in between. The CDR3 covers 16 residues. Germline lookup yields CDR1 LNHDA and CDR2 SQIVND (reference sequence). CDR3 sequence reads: CASSHRRTAKSYEQYF. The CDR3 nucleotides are TGTGCCAGTAGTCACCGCCGGACAGCCAAATCCTACGAGCAGTACTTC.

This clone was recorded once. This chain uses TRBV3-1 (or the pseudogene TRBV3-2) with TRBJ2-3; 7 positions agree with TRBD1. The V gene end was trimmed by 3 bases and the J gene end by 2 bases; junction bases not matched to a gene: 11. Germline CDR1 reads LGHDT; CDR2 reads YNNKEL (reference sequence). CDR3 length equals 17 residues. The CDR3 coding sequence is TGTGCCAGCAGCCACCCCCCCCGAGGGGGCCTCACAGATACGCAGTATTTT. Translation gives CASSHPPRGGLTDTQYF.

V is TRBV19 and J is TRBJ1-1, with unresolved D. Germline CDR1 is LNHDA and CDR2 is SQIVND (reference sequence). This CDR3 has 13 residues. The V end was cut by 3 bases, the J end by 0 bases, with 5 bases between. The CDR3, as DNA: TGTGCCAGTAGTATTTCTGTGAACACTGAAGCTTTCTTT. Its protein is CASSISVNTEAFF.

The CDR3 coding sequence is TGTGCCAGCAGCCCCCGGGTAGCGGGACAAGAGACCCAGTACTTC. Its translation is CASSPRVAGQETQYF. The chain uses TRBV5-4 and TRBJ2-5; 8 nucleotides line up with TRBD2. After removal of 4 bases from V and 2 bases from J, the junction contained 7 bases not matched to a gene. From germline, CDR1 is SGHNT and CDR2 YYREEE (reference sequence). This CDR3 spans 15 amino acids.

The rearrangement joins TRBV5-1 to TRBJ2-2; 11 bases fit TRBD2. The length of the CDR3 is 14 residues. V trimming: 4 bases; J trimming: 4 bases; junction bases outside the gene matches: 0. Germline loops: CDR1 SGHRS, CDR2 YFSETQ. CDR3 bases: TGCGCCAGCAGCGGGACTAGCGGCACCGGGGAGCTGTTTTTT. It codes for CASSGTSGTGELFF.

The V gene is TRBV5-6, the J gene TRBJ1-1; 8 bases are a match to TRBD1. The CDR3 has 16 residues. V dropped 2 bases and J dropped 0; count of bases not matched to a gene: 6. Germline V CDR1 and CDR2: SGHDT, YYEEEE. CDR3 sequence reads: CASSFVPGGMNTEAFF. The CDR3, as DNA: TGTGCCAGCAGCTTTGTCCCAGGGGGCATGAACACTGAAGCTTTCTTT.

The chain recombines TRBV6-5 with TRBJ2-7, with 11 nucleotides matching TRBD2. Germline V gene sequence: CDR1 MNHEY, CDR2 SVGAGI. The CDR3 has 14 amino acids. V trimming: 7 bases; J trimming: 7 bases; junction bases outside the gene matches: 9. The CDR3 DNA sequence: TGTGCCAGCACCTCGACTAGCGGGAAGGGAGAGCAGTACTTC. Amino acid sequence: CASTSTSGKGEQYF.

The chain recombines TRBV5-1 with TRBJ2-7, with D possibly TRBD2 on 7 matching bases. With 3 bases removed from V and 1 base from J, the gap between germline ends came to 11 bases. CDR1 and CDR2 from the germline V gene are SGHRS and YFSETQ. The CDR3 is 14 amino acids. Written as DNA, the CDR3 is TGCGCCAGCAGCTATGGGGGGGCTTCCTACGAGCAGTACTTC. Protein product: CASSYGGASYEQYF.

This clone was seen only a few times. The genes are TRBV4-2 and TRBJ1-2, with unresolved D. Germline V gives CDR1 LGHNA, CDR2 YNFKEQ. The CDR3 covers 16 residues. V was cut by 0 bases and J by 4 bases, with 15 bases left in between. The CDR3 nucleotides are TGTGCCAGCAGCCAAGAGGGAGACTTGGGGAGCTATGGCTACACCTTC. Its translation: CASSQEGDLGSYGYTF.

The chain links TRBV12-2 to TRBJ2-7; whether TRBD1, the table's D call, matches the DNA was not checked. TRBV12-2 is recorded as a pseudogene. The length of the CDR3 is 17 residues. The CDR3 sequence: CASRLAVRDRVHYEQYF. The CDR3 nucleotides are TGTGCAAGTCGCTTAGCGGTTCGGGACAGGGTGCACTACGAGCAGTACTTC.

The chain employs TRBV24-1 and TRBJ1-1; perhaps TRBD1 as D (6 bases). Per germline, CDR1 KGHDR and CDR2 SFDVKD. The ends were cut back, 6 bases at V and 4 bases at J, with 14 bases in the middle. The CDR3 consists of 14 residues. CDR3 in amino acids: CATSSAGASTEAFF. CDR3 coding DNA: TGTGCCACCAGTTCGGCAGGGGCATCCACTGAAGCTTTCTTT.

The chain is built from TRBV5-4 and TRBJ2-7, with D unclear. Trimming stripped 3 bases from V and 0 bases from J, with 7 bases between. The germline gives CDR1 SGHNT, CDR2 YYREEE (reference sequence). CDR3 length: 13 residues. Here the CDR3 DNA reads TGTGCCAGCAGCTCAGACTTCTCCTACGAGCAGTACTTC. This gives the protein CASSSDFSYEQYF.

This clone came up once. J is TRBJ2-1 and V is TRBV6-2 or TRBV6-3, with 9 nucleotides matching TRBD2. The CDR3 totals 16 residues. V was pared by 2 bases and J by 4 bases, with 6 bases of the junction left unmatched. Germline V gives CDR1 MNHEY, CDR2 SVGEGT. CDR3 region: CASSYPTSGFYNEQFF. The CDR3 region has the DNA TGTGCCAGCAGTTACCCAACTAGCGGGTTTTACAATGAGCAGTTCTTC.

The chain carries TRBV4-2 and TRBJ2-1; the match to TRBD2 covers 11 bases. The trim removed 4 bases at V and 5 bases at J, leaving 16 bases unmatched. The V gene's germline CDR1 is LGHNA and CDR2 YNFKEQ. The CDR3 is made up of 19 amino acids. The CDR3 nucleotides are TGTGCCAGCAGCCCACGAGTTCGGACTAGCGGGTCCTATGACAATGAGCAGTTCTTC. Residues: CASSPRVRTSGSYDNEQFF.